These 5 T cell receptor beta chains were all obtained from the same sample, sequenced in a study of tumor-infiltrating lymphocytes in primary liver carcinoma. Scientists recovered RNA and DNA together from approximately 20-30 mg of unsorted bulk tissue. The template, 450 to 650 ng total RNA, yielded TCR beta cDNA made with a constant-region primer. Three rounds of nested multiplex PCR with slightly modified ARM-PCR produced TCR beta libraries. The first two PCR rounds, roughly 9 cycles each, used TRBV1-TRBV30 forward primers and a C-beta reverse primer. TCRdb analysed the multiplex PCR reads with MiXCR anew, one entry per CDR3 protein. This table holds approximately 60,000 distinct CDR3 sequences, 70% to 85% found once. The sequenced sample was liver tumor tissue from sampling region 2. Subset noted: tumor region T2, inferior pole. The receptors here all came from a man aged 35 to 55 with primary liver carcinoma and hepatitis B virus infection.

This clonotype came up many times. The rearrangement uses TRBV7-8 and TRBJ2-5, with D unclear. The germline gives CDR1 SGHVS, CDR2 FQNEAQ. Trimming removed 5 bases from V and 5 bases from J, with 6 bases in between. CDR3 length: 11 residues. CDR3 loop: CASSPGETQYF. In DNA form, the CDR3 reads TGTGCCAGCAGCCCCGGGGAGACCCAGTACTTC.

The J gene is TRBJ2-2, the V gene TRBV5-6; D not resolved. In germline, CDR1 is SGHDT, CDR2 YYEEEE. Trimming pared 4 bases from V and 2 bases from J, leaving 12 bases between. This CDR3 contains 15 residues. This CDR3 is CASSPRFANTGELFF. CDR3 nucleotide sequence: TGTGCCAGCAGCCCAAGGTTCGCAAACACCGGGGAGCTGTTTTTT.

This clonotype came up many times. As DNA, the CDR3 is TGTGCCAGCAGTGACAACCCGAATCAGCCCCAGCATTTT. This encodes CASSDNPNQPQHF. V is TRBV6-4 and J is TRBJ1-5; D not resolved. Deletions cut 2 bases from V and 4 bases from J, with 6 bases between. Looked up from germline, CDR1 is MRHNA and CDR2 is SNTAGT. This CDR3 region has 13 residues.

With respect to this clonotype: A junction end diverges from the germline sequence, so it may reflect a read error. The V gene is TRBV6-2 or TRBV6-3, the J gene TRBJ1-2; D is unclear. The CDR3 has 13 amino acids. The germline V gene encodes CDR1 MNHEY and CDR2 SVGEGT. CDR3 loop: CTSNLGWNYGYTF. The CDR3 nucleotides are TGTACCAGCAATCTAGGGTGGAACTATGGCTACACCTTC.

This clonotype has just a few counts. V gene TRBV6-6 combines with J gene TRBJ2-7; 8 bases align to TRBD2. Germline-derived CDR1 and CDR2 are MNHNY and SVGAGI (reference sequence). The CDR3 runs 14 residues. Trimming at V came to 5 bases and at J to 6 bases, leaving 9 bases not matched to a gene. CDR3 loop: CASSPPTSEIEQYF. In DNA, the CDR3 is TGTGCCAGCAGTCCCCCGACTAGCGAGATCGAGCAGTACTTC.